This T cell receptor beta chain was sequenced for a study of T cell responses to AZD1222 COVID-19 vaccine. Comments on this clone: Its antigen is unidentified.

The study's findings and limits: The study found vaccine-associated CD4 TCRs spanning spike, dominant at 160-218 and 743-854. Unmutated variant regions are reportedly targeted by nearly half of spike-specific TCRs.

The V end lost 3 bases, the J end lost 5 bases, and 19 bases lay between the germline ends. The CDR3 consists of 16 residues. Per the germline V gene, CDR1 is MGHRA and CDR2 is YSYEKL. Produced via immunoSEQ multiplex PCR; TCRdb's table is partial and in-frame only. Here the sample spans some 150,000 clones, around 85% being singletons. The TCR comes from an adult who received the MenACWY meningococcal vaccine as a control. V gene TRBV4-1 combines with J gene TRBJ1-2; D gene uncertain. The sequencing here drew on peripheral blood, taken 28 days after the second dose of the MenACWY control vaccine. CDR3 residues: CASSHLAWGFRYGYTF. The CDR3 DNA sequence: TGCGCCAGCAGCCACCTAGCCTGGGGATTCCGATATGGCTACACCTTC.